Listed here are 10 T cell receptor beta chains from one sample, sequenced in a study of identical twins. One entry per CDR3 protein results from TCRdb running MiXCR on the 5' RACE reads. This sample has around 500,000 distinct CDR3 sequences, with approximately 14% found just once. The data also belong to a second study, concerning yellow fever vaccine responses in identical twins.

The sample was CD4+ T cells sorted from blood. These TCRs come from a woman younger than 30 in good health.

This chain links TRBV3-1 with TRBJ2-7, with no clear D. Germline V CDR1 and CDR2: LGHDT, YNNKEL (reference sequence). Trimming took 1 base from V and 0 from J, leaving 16 bases between them. The CDR3 is 17 residues long. Written as DNA, the CDR3 is TGTGCCAGCAGCCAAGTAGGAAAAGGGCGAGCCTCCTACGAGCAGTACTTC. It is translated as CASSQVGKGRASYEQYF.

The J gene is TRBJ1-1, the V gene TRBV2, with D uncertain. Germline CDR1 and CDR2: SNHLY and FYNNEI. The CDR3 is 12 residues long. V was pared by 11 bases and J by 4 bases, with 14 bases between. The CDR3: CASGVVGTEAFF. CDR3 nucleotides: TGTGCCTCCGGGGTGGTGGGCACTGAAGCTTTCTTT.

In its sample, this clonotype was seen a few times. The rearrangement joins TRBV29-1 to TRBJ2-3; 9 nucleotides agree with TRBD2. J lost 4 bases, V lost 2 bases, and 10 bases had no gene match. Germline V gene lookup returns CDR1 SQVTM and CDR2 ANQGSEA. This CDR3 is built from 16 residues. The CDR3 loop reads CSVEKRRGGVADTQYF. The CDR3 DNA follows: TGCAGCGTTGAAAAAAGGCGGGGGGGCGTGGCAGATACGCAGTATTTT.

The chain is built from TRBV20-1 and TRBJ1-5; 7 bases fit TRBD1. This CDR3 is 15 amino acids long. Trimming removed 4 bases from V and 0 bases from J; junction bases left unmatched: 6. Germline assignment: CDR1 DFQATT and CDR2 SNEGSKA (reference sequence). The CDR3 sequence is CSATSGQASNQPQHF. The CDR3 nucleotides are TGCAGTGCTACCAGTGGACAGGCTAGCAATCAGCCCCAGCATTTT.

The chain is built from TRBV12-3 or TRBV12-4 and TRBJ2-7; D might be TRBD2 (6 bases). CDR3 length equals 14 residues. V gave up 5 bases and J gave up 2 bases, with 13 bases separating them. The CDR3: CASSTGTGPYEQYF. The CDR3 DNA sequence: TGTGCCAGCAGTACCGGGACTGGTCCCTACGAGCAGTACTTC.

This clonotype showed up just a few times. V gene TRBV5-1 combines with J gene TRBJ2-1; 9 bases align to TRBD2. CDR1 is SGHRS, CDR2 YFSETQ, per germline. The CDR3 has 18 amino acids. Losses at the gene ends were 2 bases for V and 3 bases for J; bases not matched to a gene: 12. The CDR3 bases are TGCGCCAGCAGCTTTCTAGCGGGAATGGGGAGCGGCTACAATGAGCAGTTCTTC. Translated: CASSFLAGMGSGYNEQFF.

This clonotype was observed many times. V and J are TRBV7-2 and TRBJ2-7; the match to TRBD2 covers 8 bases. The CDR3 contains 15 residues. V shed 5 bases and J 4 bases; nucleotides not matched to a gene: 10. The germline gives CDR1 SGHTA, CDR2 FQGNSA. CDR3 nucleotide sequence: TGTGCCAGCAGCCCCGACGGGAGGGGGGTATACGAGCAGTACTTC. It specifies CASSPDGRGVYEQYF.

The table lists this clonotype with a few counts. V and J are TRBV24-1 and TRBJ2-7, with unresolved D. V lost 3 bases and J 3 bases, leaving 14 bases between the germline ends. Germline values: CDR1 KGHDR, CDR2 SFDVKD. This CDR3 contains 15 residues. DNA for the CDR3: TGTGCCACCAGTGATAACTCGCTTGGCAACTACGAGCAGTACTTC. It codes for CATSDNSLGNYEQYF.

This clonotype has a handful of counts. This chain joins TRBV15 and TRBJ1-4; TRBD1 matches 8 bases. Germline V gene lookup returns CDR1 LNHNV and CDR2 YYDKDF (reference sequence). Trimming took 1 base from V and 7 from J; bases not matched to a gene: 11. This CDR3 has 17 residues. CDR3 nucleotide sequence: TGTGCCACCAGCAGAGTGGACAGGGCCCAAGGCGGTGAAAAACTGTTTTTT. Translating it yields CATSRVDRAQGGEKLFF.

In its sample, this clonotype was seen a few times. The chain carries TRBV12-3 or TRBV12-4 and TRBJ2-2; possibly TRBD2 for D (7 bases). Between the trimmed V and J ends, which lost 8 bases and 7 bases, there was a span of 20 bases. There are 15 residues in the CDR3. For the CDR3, the DNA is TGTGCCAGCGGGGCGGGGGCCGGCCAAGGCGGGGAGCTGTTTTTT. Amino acid sequence: CASGAGAGQGGELFF.